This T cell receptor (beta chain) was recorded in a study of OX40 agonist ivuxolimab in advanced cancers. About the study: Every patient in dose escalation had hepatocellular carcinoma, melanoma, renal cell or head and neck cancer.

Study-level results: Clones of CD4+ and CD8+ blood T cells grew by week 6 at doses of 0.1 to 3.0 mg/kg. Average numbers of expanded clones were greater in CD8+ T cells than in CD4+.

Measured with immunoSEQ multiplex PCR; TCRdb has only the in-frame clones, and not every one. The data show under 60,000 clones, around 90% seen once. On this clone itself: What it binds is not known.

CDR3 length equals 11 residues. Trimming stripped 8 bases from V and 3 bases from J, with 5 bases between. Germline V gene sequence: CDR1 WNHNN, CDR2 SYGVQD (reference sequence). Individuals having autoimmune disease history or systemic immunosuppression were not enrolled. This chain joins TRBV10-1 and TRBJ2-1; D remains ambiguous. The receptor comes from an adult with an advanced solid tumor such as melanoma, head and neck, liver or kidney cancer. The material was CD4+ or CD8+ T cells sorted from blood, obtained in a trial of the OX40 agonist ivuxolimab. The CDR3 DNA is TGCGCCAGCTCCCACTACAATGAGCAGTTCTTC. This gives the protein CASSHYNEQFF.